The 24 T cell receptor beta chains below were found in one sample sequenced in a study of blood T cells in healthy people across ages. A second PCR of roughly 7 to 11 cycles used a sample-barcoded 5' primer and a J-beta primer mix. TCRdb re-derived calls from the 5' RACE reads in MiXCR, one entry per CDR3 protein. This sample has hundreds of thousands of distinct CDR3 sequences, with roughly 30% found just once. Sequences were obtained from blood. The receptors were sampled from a woman aged 80 or older in good health.

Worth noting for this clonotype: This may stem from a read error, because a much larger clone lies one nucleotide away. This chain links TRBV29-1 with TRBJ2-7, with D perhaps TRBD1 (6 bases). Germline V gene sequence: CDR1 SQVTM, CDR2 ANQGSEA. The CDR3 runs to 12 residues. The CDR3 sequence is CGVGFGGAEQYF. CDR3 DNA: TGCGGCGTAGGGTTTGGGGGCGCCGAGCAGTACTTC.

This sequence joins TRBV10-3 and TRBJ1-5; TRBD1 agrees at 7 bases. CDR1 and CDR2 from the germline V gene are ENHRY and SYGVKD. V lost 0 bases, J lost 3 bases, and 2 bases stayed unmatched. The CDR3 covers 15 residues. The CDR3 region is CAISESTGSNQPQHF. As DNA, the CDR3 is TGTGCCATCAGTGAGTCGACAGGGTCCAATCAGCCCCAGCATTTT.

This clonotype has a handful of counts. This chain uses TRBV12-3 or TRBV12-4 with TRBJ1-1, with D possibly matching TRBD1 (6 bases). The ends were cut back, 8 bases at V and 4 bases at J, with 17 bases in the middle. The CDR3 loop spans 14 amino acids. CDR3 sequence (DNA): TGTGCCAGCCAAAACCAGGGGCGCACCACTGAAGCTTTCTTT. Amino acid sequence: CASQNQGRTTEAFF.

In this sample, this clonotype turned up many times. This sequence joins TRBV25-1 and TRBJ1-2, with D perhaps matching TRBD1 (5 bases). CDR1 is MGHDK and CDR2 is SYGVNS in the germline V gene. The CDR3 runs 14 residues. V shed 1 base and J shed 7 bases, with 13 bases lying between them. The CDR3: CASSESREGAGYTF. The CDR3 coding sequence is TGTGCCAGCAGTGAATCCAGGGAAGGGGCTGGCTACACCTTC.

The chain has TRBV28 and TRBJ1-5; 10 bases align to TRBD1. Germline V lookup: CDR1 MDHEN, CDR2 SYDVKM. J gave up 6 bases and V 4 bases, and 6 bases lay outside the gene matches. This CDR3 region has 15 residues. CDR3 DNA: TGTGCCAGCAGTTCGCACCGGGACAGGGGTCAGCCCCAGCATTTT. It codes for CASSSHRDRGQPQHF.

This clonotype was seen at least ten times. The CDR3 bases are TGTGCCAGCAGCCCCGCCGGGATGTCGGGCGAGCAGTACTTC. This codes for CASSPAGMSGEQYF. This chain uses TRBV14 with TRBJ2-7, with a possible D match to TRBD2 (5 bases). Germline V gene lookup returns CDR1 SGHDN and CDR2 FVKESK. The ends were cut back, 4 bases at V and 6 bases at J, with 16 bases in the middle. The CDR3 extends over 14 amino acids.

V and J are TRBV7-9 and TRBJ2-7; perhaps TRBD1 as D (6 bases). The CDR3 has 13 residues. Germline CDR1 reads SEHNR; CDR2 reads FQNEAQ (reference sequence). V lost 5 bases and J lost 7, with 15 bases in between. As DNA, the CDR3 is TGTGCCAGCAGCCCAGGGGTCTCCTGGGAGCAGTACTTC. It translates to CASSPGVSWEQYF.

This clonotype appeared a single time. The CDR3 DNA sequence: TGCAGTGCTAGAGATCGGACAGGGATGGGACTAGCGAGGGCCTACGAGCAGTACTTC. Residues: CSARDRTGMGLARAYEQYF. The rearrangement joins TRBV20-1 to TRBJ2-5, with TRBD2 matching over 10 bases. The J call may be faulty, since TRBJ2-7 better matches the DNA end. Germline V gene lookup returns CDR1 DFQATT and CDR2 SNEGSKA (reference sequence). The CDR3 spans 19 residues.

Regarding this clonotype: This may arise from a read error, as a much more abundant clone is one base away. The chain carries TRBV9 and TRBJ2-1; a possible D gene is TRBD1 (6 bases). V was shortened by 3 bases and J by 9 bases, with 16 bases between the two germline ends. From germline, CDR1 is SGDLS and CDR2 YYNGEE. This CDR3 comprises 14 residues. The CDR3 is CASSGPAGEGEQFF. In nucleotides, the CDR3 is TGTGCCAGCAGCGGACCGGCAGGGGAAGGTGAGCAGTTCTTC.

This clonotype has a handful of counts. The CDR3 DNA sequence: TGTGCCAGTAGTATAGTTGCGGGGGCGTCCGAGCAGTACTTC. It yields the protein CASSIVAGASEQYF. The chain couples TRBV19 to TRBJ2-5, with D perhaps matching TRBD2 (7 bases). The J call may be in error: the DNA end matches TRBJ2-7 better. Germline-derived CDR1 and CDR2 are LNHDA and SQIVND (reference sequence). The CDR3 runs to 14 residues.

The gene calls are TRBV21-1 and TRBJ1-2. TRBV21-1 represents a pseudogene. This CDR3 has 14 residues. The CDR3 DNA is TGTGCCAGCAGCAAATGGAAGGGCAACTATGGCTACACCTTC. This translates into CASSKWKGNYGYTF.

This clonotype was detected a few times. The chain recombines TRBV4-3 with TRBJ2-7; D could derive from TRBD1 or TRBD2 (5 bases each). Trimming shortened V by 0 bases and J by 2 bases, and 11 bases separated the two germline ends. Germline V gene data show CDR1 as LGHNA and CDR2 as YSLEER. CDR3 length equals 15 residues. CDR3 DNA sequence: TGCGCCAGCAGCCAAGATGAGGGGTCAGCCTACGAGCAGTACTTC. This gives the protein CASSQDEGSAYEQYF.

This clonotype was seen repeatedly, ten times or more. This clone may be a read error of a much larger clone one base away. The chain carries TRBV10-3 and TRBJ2-5; 8 positions agree with TRBD2. The V segment lost 7 bases and the J segment 11 bases; nucleotides outside the gene matches: 18. Germline V gene sequence: CDR1 ENHRY, CDR2 SYGVKD. The CDR3 is 15 amino acids. The CDR3 DNA sequence: TGTGCCATCACTAGAACCGGGACTAGAGACAATGAGCAGTACTTC. It encodes CAITRTGTRDNEQYF.

This chain links TRBV7-3 with TRBJ2-2, with TRBD2 matching 13 bases. J gave up 6 bases and V 3 bases, and 1 base lay outside the gene matches. Germline V lookup: CDR1 SGHTA, CDR2 FQGTGA. The CDR3 length is 15 residues. CDR3 coding DNA: TGTGCCAGCAGCTTCGGGACTAGCGGGGCCGGGGAGCTGTTTTTT. It specifies CASSFGTSGAGELFF.

The sample holds one count of this clonotype. This may be a read error: a much more frequent sequence differs by one nucleotide. The J gene is TRBJ2-7, the V gene TRBV28, with D perhaps TRBD1 (6 bases). The V and J ends lost 7 bases and 4 bases respectively, with 20 bases between them. The CDR3 loop spans 15 amino acids. Germline V gene lookup returns CDR1 MDHEN and CDR2 SYDVKM. In DNA, the CDR3 is TGTGCCAGCATTGCGCCGGAGACAGGTTCATACGAGCAGTACTTC. As protein: CASIAPETGSYEQYF.

The chain couples TRBV7-2 to TRBJ2-3, with a weak D call TRBD1 (5 bases). Trimming took off 5 bases at V and 0 bases at J, with 9 bases between the two ends. Per the germline V gene, CDR1 is SGHTA and CDR2 is FQGNSA. CDR3 length equals 14 residues. CDR3 DNA sequence: TGTGCCAGCAGCGCTTGGGGCAGCACAGATACGCAGTATTTT. Translation gives CASSAWGSTDTQYF.

This clonotype appeared a few times. The rearrangement links TRBV4-3 to TRBJ2-1, with TRBD2 matching over 9 bases. The DNA end lines up better with TRBJ2-7; the J call may be wrong. This CDR3 has 15 amino acids. Germline loops: CDR1 LGHNA, CDR2 YSLEER. The chain's CDR3 is CASSLGLAPHNEQYF. DNA of the CDR3: TGCGCCAGCAGCTTGGGACTAGCCCCTCACAATGAGCAGTACTTC.

This clonotype was counted at least ten times. The chain uses TRBV7-2 and TRBJ2-7; 7 bases align to TRBD1. The V segment lost 1 base and the J segment 7 bases; nucleotides outside the gene matches: 7. CDR1 is SGHTA and CDR2 is FQGNSA in the germline V gene. The CDR3 length is 14 residues. CDR3 nucleotide sequence: TGTGCCAGCAGCTTAGATAACAGGGGTAGGGAGCAGTACTTC. Translating it yields CASSLDNRGREQYF.

This chain connects TRBV20-1 to TRBJ2-7, with TRBD2 matching over 10 bases. This CDR3 contains 14 residues. Trimming removed 6 bases from V and 3 bases from J; junction bases left unmatched: 8. Germline CDR1 and CDR2: DFQATT and SNEGSKA (reference sequence). CDR3: CSAMPSGGNYEQYF. The CDR3 bases are TGCAGTGCCATGCCTAGCGGGGGAAACTACGAGCAGTACTTC.

This clonotype has a handful of counts. This chain joins TRBV5-1 and TRBJ2-5; D unresolved. Germline V lookup: CDR1 SGHRS, CDR2 YFSETQ. Trimming removed 4 bases from V and 4 bases from J, with 17 bases in between. CDR3 length: 15 residues. DNA of the CDR3: TGCGCCAGCAGCGTACCCGAAAGGCGGAGAGAGACCCAGTACTTC. Amino acids: CASSVPERRRETQYF.

This clonotype was counted a few times. A much more abundant neighbour one base away suggests this may be a read error. The genes are TRBV7-7 and TRBJ2-5; no clear D gene. The J call is uncertain, as TRBJ2-1 better fits the DNA end. This CDR3 has 15 residues. CDR1 is SSHAT and CDR2 is FNYEAQ in the germline V gene (reference sequence). CDR3 protein: CASSVERTIQETQFF. The CDR3 region has the DNA TGTGCCAGCAGCGTTGAACGGACGATCCAAGAGACCCAGTTCTTC.

Notes on this clonotype: One base away lies a much larger clone, so this may be a sequencing read error. The CDR3 reads CASSLTGGILETQFF. The CDR3 nucleotides are TGTGCCAGCAGTTTGACAGGGGGCATATTAGAGACCCAGTTCTTC. The chain has TRBV2 and TRBJ2-1; 10 bases fit TRBD1. Per the germline V gene, CDR1 is SNHLY and CDR2 is FYNNEI. The CDR3 loop spans 15 amino acids. V trimming: 5 bases; J trimming: 13 bases; junction bases outside the gene matches: 14.

The chain is built from TRBV20-1 and TRBJ2-3; a weak D match, TRBD2 (5 bases). Germline CDR1 and CDR2: DFQATT and SNEGSKA (reference sequence). This CDR3 is 13 amino acids long. The ends were cut back, 4 bases at V and 0 bases at J, with 8 bases in the middle. The CDR3: CSAIASSTDTQYF. The CDR3 coding sequence is TGCAGTGCTATAGCTAGCAGCACAGATACGCAGTATTTT.

The table lists this clonotype with many counts. The J gene is TRBJ2-3, the V gene TRBV5-1; 12 positions agree with TRBD2. Germline loops: CDR1 SGHRS, CDR2 YFSETQ. The ends lost 4 bases at V and 2 bases at J; junction bases unmatched: 5. This CDR3 region has 16 residues. The chain's CDR3 is CASSLRTSGDTDTQYF. CDR3 sequence (DNA): TGCGCCAGCAGCCTACGGACTAGCGGGGACACAGATACGCAGTATTTT.